This TCR beta chain was observed in a study of human T cells and chemical hapten exposure (dated by TCRdb to about 2021). Background for the entire study: For sensitization, 2% DPC in acetone was applied to a roughly 2 cm by roughly 2 cm area of upper inner arm skin. Weekly therapeutic DPC doses were additionally applied to the scalp of patients throughout the approximately 24-week study period. Blood samples were taken from patients before sensitization (week 0) and then at 2, 6 and about 24 weeks after DPC sensitization. Patch testing was performed on the upper back with Finn chambers containing 0.01% DPC, and the patch tests were scored after 6 days according to International Contact Dermatitis Research Group standards. From each blood RNA sample, both TCR alpha and TCR beta chains were sequenced. Blood for TCR sequencing was provided by twenty-nine alopecia patients at one to four time points (pre-sensitization, 2, 6 and 24 weeks). In alopecia patients, the study followed how the peripheral blood TCR repertoire changed in vivo over primary and secondary sensitization to diphenylcyclopropenone (DPC), a hapten. The mostly female patient cohort included alopecia areata with under or over 50% scalp involvement, alopecia totalis and alopecia universalis. Libraries were pooled for sequencing, and per-sample TCR yields varied mainly because of small differences in library volumes within the pool.

The sample's time point, from its label and the paper: patch test 3, about 24 weeks after DPC sensitization. Explained via the paper, the treatment or condition label denotes: therapeutic diphenylcyclopropenone sensitization with weekly scalp DPC. Total RNA was extracted from unfractionated whole blood that had been collected in Tempus Blood RNA tubes. Blood at each patch-test visit was drawn before the patch test was applied. Patients were eligible if aged 18 to 70, diagnosed with alopecia and judged suitable for DPC therapy, and pregnant patients were excluded. What the work shows at the level of the full study, not this receptor alone: DPC sensitization did not change how many TCRs were above 1 in 1000 frequency, and no evidence was found of alterations in global repertoire structure. Expanded TCRs formed significantly more large CDR3 similarity clusters than pre-sensitization or healthy control sets, consistent with antigen-driven responses. Repeated subsampling changed both the strength of the expansion versus patch-test correlation and the threshold at which that correlation became significant. Because all patients had alopecia, a presumed autoimmune disease, the immune response of the patients might differ from that of healthy individuals. Patch test score was positively correlated with the number of PT1 expanded TCRs, with significance at thresholds 8, 16 and 32 but not at 4.

The library was built by means of RACE. The data were produced on a NextSeq 500. During library preparation, unique molecular identifiers were attached to individual cDNA molecules so that TCRs could be counted in a quantitative, reproducible way. As for the authors' bioinformatics: The median number of TCRs per sample was some 100,000, ranging from roughly 23,224 to 690,600. V, J and CDR3 annotation of the TCR reads was carried out using the Decombinator software suite. For the PS versus PT1 abundance plots, all samples were subsampled to the same number of TCRs (28,000). Expanded TCRs were defined as absent before sensitization and observed at least eight times at the 2-week time point. Using fastp at Q25 and MiXCR, TCRdb reprocessed the public reads and kept productive beta chains. When rows share a CDR3 protein, they turn into one entry using the most common DNA and genes. It is TCRdb's table, rather than the study itself, that gives the V and J calls and clone size. This sample lists 38,000 or so distinct CDR3 sequences; 8% to 10% were detected once. The top ten clonotypes cover approximately 26% of the sample.

CDR3 length: 14 amino acids, cysteine to phenylalanine. Only the CDR3 DNA stays, 42 bases, in frame from base 1. The CDR1 and CDR2 encoded by the germline V gene (reference sequence) are DFQATT and SNEGSKA. Unmatched junction bases come to 1, with V trimmed by 5 bases and J by 2 bases. There are many counts of this clonotype. The clone's antigen remains unknown. Nothing much larger sits one base from this clone, and base qualities are not available. In this chain, TRBV20-1 is recombined with TRBJ2-3; the junction holds 13 bases that match TRBD2. The origin of this receptor is a man between 50 and 59 years old with alopecia areata. Some clones in this sample may be carry-over from other donors' samples. Source: whole blood, taken in connection with sensitization to the hapten diphenylcyclopropenone (DPC). The CDR3 reads as follows: CSAGTSGATDTQYF. The nucleotides are TGCAGTGCTGGGACTAGCGGGGCCACAGATACGCAGTATTTT.